A selection of T cell receptor beta chains follows, all from one sample in a study of blood T cell repertoires in COVID-19. Data came from immunoSEQ multiplex PCR; TCRdb stores just in-frame clones and leaves some out. Of under 250,000 clones in the sample, roughly 83% are singletons; the top ten hold roughly 5.6%. What was sequenced was peripheral blood. The source is a woman in her thirties or forties with COVID-19, enrolled during active disease. The CDR3 runs from the conserved cysteine through the conserved F or W. The D gene is left open where the match is weak. Rows give clone size only sometimes, using once, few, many, or a class for an expanded clone.

abundance	v_gene	d_gene	j_gene	CDR3aa	CDR3nt
NA	TRBV5-4	TRBD1	TRBJ2-7	CASSLADRGHEQYF	TGTGCCAGCAGCTTGGCGGACAGGGGACACGAGCAGTACTTC
NA	TRBV5-1	NA	TRBJ1-3	CASSLRGGGNTIYF	TGCGCCAGCAGCTTAAGGGGAGGTGGAAACACCATATATTTT
NA	TRBV5-4	NA	TRBJ2-1	CASSGGTHNEQFF	TGTGCCAGCAGCGGGGGGACTCACAATGAGCAGTTCTTC
NA	TRBV2	NA	TRBJ2-2	CASSVQVSTGELFF	TGTGCCAGCAGTGTACAGGTGTCCACCGGGGAGCTGTTTTTT
NA	TRBV7-2	TRBD2	TRBJ2-7	CASSLSGGPRATLSYEQYF	TGTGCCAGCAGCTTATCGGGGGGGCCCCGAGCCACACTCTCCTACGAGCAGTACTTC
NA	TRBV7-8	TRBD1	TRBJ1-2	CASSLPTSGSGGAISLFNYGYTF	TGTGCCAGCAGCCTCCCTACTAGTGGTTCAGGGGGCGCGATAAGTTTATTTAACTATGGCTACACCTTC
NA	TRBV28	TRBD1	TRBJ2-3	CASSFPTRTGGNLGTDTQYF	TGTGCCAGCAGTTTCCCGACCCGGACAGGGGGGAATCTTGGCACAGATACGCAGTATTTT
NA	TRBV5-1	NA	TRBJ2-3	CASSLQGNRQDTQYF	TGCGCCAGCAGCTTGCAGGGTAACAGGCAGGATACGCAGTATTTT
NA	TRBV18	NA	TRBJ2-7	CASSPRVGYGEQYF	TGTGCCAGCTCACCCAGGGTTGGCTATGGCGAGCAGTACTTC
NA	TRBV6-5	NA	TRBJ1-4	CAIETATNEKLFF	TGTGCCATCGAGACAGCAACTAATGAAAAACTGTTTTTT
NA	TRBV2	NA	TRBJ1-2	CASKTANYGYTF	TGTGCCAGCAAGACAGCTAACTATGGCTACACCTTC
NA	TRBV11-2	TRBD1	TRBJ1-1	CASTRTGWPEAFF	TGTGCCAGCACCCGGACAGGGTGGCCTGAAGCTTTCTTT
few	TRBV30	NA	TRBJ1-1	CAWGDGRLMNTEAFF	TGTGCCTGGGGGGACGGGAGACTTATGAACACTGAAGCTTTCTTT